These 31 T cell receptor beta chains came from one sample sequenced in a study of T cells in Graves' hyperthyroidism and ophthalmopathy. Amplified regions were TCR beta CDR3 sequences from RNA transcripts. TCR CDR3 underwent first-round RT-PCR with the HTBI primer set. From the multiplex PCR reads, TCRdb called clonotypes with MiXCR, one entry per CDR3 protein. Of under 350,000 distinct CDR3 sequences listed, around a quarter are singletons. Sequenced sample: blood. These receptor sequences come from a man in his forties with Graves' hyperthyroidism that later progressed to Graves' ophthalmopathy.

The chain joins TRBV12-3 or TRBV12-4 to TRBJ2-7, with 9 nucleotides matching TRBD2. CDR3 length equals 14 residues. V gave up 5 bases and J gave up 4 bases; unmatched junction bases: 6. The CDR3 loop is CASSKAGGTYEQYF. CDR3 in DNA: TGTGCCAGCAGTAAAGCGGGAGGAACGTACGAGCAGTACTTC.

This clonotype was counted ten times or more. The chain uses TRBV6-1 and TRBJ1-5; 7 positions agree with TRBD1. J was trimmed by 2 bases and V by 10 bases; bases with no gene match: 5. This CDR3 is built from 13 residues. Germline V lookup: CDR1 MNHNS, CDR2 SASEGT. DNA for the CDR3: TGTGCCACCGGAGGACAGGGCAATCAGCCCCAGCATTTT. Residues: CATGGQGNQPQHF.

The table lists this clonotype with many counts. V is TRBV7-8 and J is TRBJ1-2, with TRBD1 matching 11 bases. Germline CDR1 is SGHVS and CDR2 is FQNEAQ. This CDR3 spans 15 amino acids. Trimming at V came to 3 bases and at J to 7 bases, leaving 7 bases not matched to a gene. The CDR3 DNA reads TGTGCCAGCAGCTTGGATGGGACAGGGGGTGCTGGCTACACCTTC. It specifies CASSLDGTGGAGYTF.

This clonotype was counted many times. The gene calls are TRBV11-2 and TRBJ2-2, with 9 bases aligning to TRBD2. The CDR3 spans 16 residues. The germline CDR1 and CDR2 sequences are SGHAT and FQNNGV. The V gene end was trimmed by 7 bases and the J gene end by 6 bases; junction bases not matched to a gene: 12. The DNA for the CDR3 is TGTGCCAGCAAATTAGGGGGTAGCGGGAGTTCCGGGGAGCTGTTTTTT. Encoded protein: CASKLGGSGSSGELFF.

This clonotype was observed a few times. CDR3 bases: TGCAGTGCTAGCGGTGTAGGGGGCGCGAACTATGGCTACACCTTC. Its protein is CSASGVGGANYGYTF. The chain links TRBV20-1 to TRBJ1-2, with 7 bases fitting TRBD1. Per the germline V gene, CDR1 is DFQATT and CDR2 is SNEGSKA (reference sequence). The CDR3 has 15 amino acids. Unmatched junction bases numbered 9, after V lost 3 bases and J lost 2 bases.

There are many counts of this clonotype. This rearrangement joins TRBV20-1 to TRBJ1-2; 7 nucleotides match TRBD1. The CDR3 covers 13 residues. V lost 1 base to trimming and J lost 8 bases; unmatched junction nucleotides: 7. In germline, CDR1 is DFQATT, CDR2 SNEGSKA (reference sequence). The CDR3 here is CSARVGQALGYTF. Written as DNA, the CDR3 is TGCAGTGCTAGAGTCGGACAGGCATTAGGCTACACCTTC.

This clonotype was recorded at least ten times. The J gene is TRBJ2-5, the V gene TRBV29-1; 9 bases are shared with TRBD1. V trimming: 6 bases; J trimming: 0 bases; junction bases outside the gene matches: 2. This CDR3 has 13 residues. Germline assignment: CDR1 SQVTM and CDR2 ANQGSEA. For the CDR3, the DNA is TGCAGCGTAACAGGGGGCAACCAAGAGACCCAGTACTTC. Amino acid sequence: CSVTGGNQETQYF.

J is TRBJ2-1 and V is TRBV11-2; 7 positions agree with TRBD2. The J segment lost 0 bases and the V segment lost 5 bases, leaving 10 bases of the junction unmatched. CDR3 length: 17 residues. Germline values: CDR1 SGHAT, CDR2 FQNNGV. CDR3 nucleotides: TGTGCCAGCAGCCGCTGGACTAGTTTTCGCTCCTACAATGAGCAGTTCTTC. Translating gives CASSRWTSFRSYNEQFF.

This clonotype was detected many times. The V gene is TRBV20-1, the J gene TRBJ2-5; 7 bases are shared with TRBD2. The CDR3 has 13 residues. The ends lost 5 bases at V and 1 base at J; junction bases unmatched: 4. Germline V CDR1 and CDR2: DFQATT, SNEGSKA (reference sequence). The DNA for the CDR3 is TGCAGTGCTCCTTTAGCGGGCCAAGAGACCCAGTACTTC. The encoded protein is CSAPLAGQETQYF.

Ten or more counts support this clonotype. The V call is TRBV20-1, the J call TRBJ2-5; 7 bases agree with TRBD1. Germline V CDR1 and CDR2: DFQATT, SNEGSKA (reference sequence). V gave up 2 bases and J gave up 3 bases; unmatched junction bases: 6. There are 14 residues in the CDR3. The CDR3 nucleotides are TGCAGTGCTAGAAGTCATCAGGGGGAAGAGACCCAGTACTTC. Protein sequence: CSARSHQGEETQYF.

At least ten counts were recorded for this clonotype. V gene TRBV27 combines with J gene TRBJ2-4; D is perhaps TRBD1 (6 bases). Germline CDR1 and CDR2: MNHEY and SMNVEV (reference sequence). The CDR3 length is 13 residues. Trimming took off 11 bases at V and 3 bases at J, with 14 bases between the two ends. CDR3 bases: TGTGCCGGTAGACAGGTCCGCAAAAACATTCAGTACTTC. Protein sequence: CAGRQVRKNIQYF.

This clonotype was counted ten times or more. V is TRBV10-3 and J is TRBJ2-7; D gene uncertain. Trimming left V 1 base short and J 7 bases short, with 5 bases between. The CDR3 length is 11 residues. Germline lookup yields CDR1 ENHRY and CDR2 SYGVKD. The CDR3 bases are TGTGCCATCAGTGAGTTGGAGGAGCAGTACTTC. Translating gives CAISELEEQYF.

This chain links TRBV6-1 with TRBJ2-7; 8 nucleotides agree with TRBD1. CDR1 is MNHNS, CDR2 SASEGT, per germline. V lost 10 bases and J lost 3; bases outside the gene matches: 8. The CDR3 is 13 residues long. The DNA for the CDR3 is TGTGCCACCAGCAGGGACAGGAGCTACGAGCAGTACTTC. Protein product: CATSRDRSYEQYF.

This clonotype appeared many times. V usage is TRBV24-1 and J usage is TRBJ1-2; D possibly corresponds to TRBD1 (5 bases). V shed 0 bases and J shed 8 bases, with 9 bases lying between them. Germline assignment: CDR1 KGHDR and CDR2 SFDVKD. This CDR3 comprises 13 residues. As DNA, the CDR3 is TGTGCCACCAGTGATTTGATGGGGACGGGCTACACCTTC. Residues: CATSDLMGTGYTF.

This clonotype was found a few times. This chain joins TRBV12-3 or TRBV12-4 and TRBJ1-2; tentatively, D is TRBD1 (5 bases). This CDR3 comprises 14 residues. The V end lost 6 bases, the J end lost 4 bases, and 15 bases lay between the germline ends. CDR3: CASSMSRGAYGYTF. DNA for the CDR3: TGTGCCAGCAGCATGTCAAGGGGCGCCTATGGCTACACCTTC.

This clonotype has a count of ten or more. The V and J genes are TRBV18 and TRBJ2-7; perhaps TRBD2 as D (7 bases). The V and J ends lost 6 bases and 5 bases respectively, with 17 bases between them. This CDR3 region has 14 residues. Germline CDR1 is KGHSH and CDR2 is LQKENI. In DNA form, the CDR3 reads TGTGCCAGCTCCCAGGGGAGGGCCGTCGACGAGCAGTACTTC. Its protein is CASSQGRAVDEQYF.

CDR3 in amino acids: CASGLVGRGTEFYSYEQYF. DNA of the CDR3: TGTGCTAGTGGTTTGGTAGGGCGCGGGACAGAGTTTTACTCCTACGAGCAGTACTTC. This chain uses TRBV12-5 with TRBJ2-7; D possibly corresponds to TRBD1 (7 bases). The length of the CDR3 is 19 residues. Germline CDR1 reads LGHNT; CDR2 reads FRNRAP. V was pared by 0 bases and J by 0 bases, with 21 bases between.

V is TRBV6-1 and J is TRBJ1-1; D gene ambiguous. The CDR3 has 14 amino acids. V shed 5 bases and J shed 2 bases, with 12 bases lying between them. CDR1 and CDR2 from the germline V gene are MNHNS and SASEGT. The CDR3 sequence is CASSTPTLNTEAFF. The CDR3 nucleotides read TGTGCCAGCAGTACCCCCACGTTAAACACTGAAGCTTTCTTT.

This clonotype came up many times. The chain uses TRBV11-2 and TRBJ2-7, with 7 bases lining up with TRBD2. The CDR3 runs 14 residues. Per the germline V gene, CDR1 is SGHAT and CDR2 is FQNNGV. V shed 0 bases and J 6 bases; nucleotides not matched to a gene: 5. The CDR3 region is CASSLEPGGSEQYF. Here the CDR3 DNA reads TGTGCCAGCAGCTTAGAGCCCGGGGGGTCCGAGCAGTACTTC.

This clonotype occurred many times. The genes are TRBV3-1 and TRBJ2-7; TRBD1 aligns across 7 bases. CDR1 and CDR2 from the germline V gene are LGHDT and YNNKEL (reference sequence). The ends lost 3 bases at V and 5 bases at J; junction bases unmatched: 4. This CDR3 region has 13 residues. CDR3 nucleotides: TGTGCCAGCAGCCACTCAGGGGGTGACGAGCAGTACTTC. Amino acids: CASSHSGGDEQYF.

This clonotype was observed at least ten times. The rearrangement joins TRBV10-3 to TRBJ2-2, with a tentative D call TRBD1 (6 bases). CDR3 length: 14 amino acids. CDR1 is ENHRY, CDR2 SYGVKD, per germline. Trimming pared 10 bases from V and 3 bases from J, leaving 15 bases between. As DNA, the CDR3 is TGTGCCACAACAGGGATTGAGGACACCGGGGAGCTGTTTTTT. Residues: CATTGIEDTGELFF.

This clonotype was seen many times. The chain couples TRBV7-9 to TRBJ2-7; no clear D. CDR3 length: 11 amino acids. Trimming cost V 10 bases and J 1 base, with 8 bases left between them. CDR1 is SEHNR, CDR2 FQNEAQ, per germline (reference sequence). The CDR3 spells CAIDRSYEQYF. The CDR3 nucleotides are TGTGCCATAGACCGTTCCTACGAGCAGTACTTC.

This rearrangement joins TRBV20-1 to TRBJ1-1; no reliable D call. This CDR3 has 12 amino acids. Germline assignment: CDR1 DFQATT and CDR2 SNEGSKA (reference sequence). The CDR3 DNA reads as TGCAGAAGGCCGGACGGGAACACTGAAGCTTTCTTT. It codes for CRRPDGNTEAFF.

This clonotype occurred many times. This chain joins TRBV7-9 and TRBJ1-6, with a tentative D call TRBD1 (5 bases). This CDR3 is built from 16 residues. V gave up 5 bases and J gave up 9 bases, with 20 bases separating them. The germline gives CDR1 SEHNR, CDR2 FQNEAQ (reference sequence). The CDR3 DNA sequence: TGTGCCAGCAGCAGATCGGACGCCGGGAGGGGTTCACCCCTCCACTTT. Translated, it gives CASSRSDAGRGSPLHF.

This clonotype came up many times. The chain combines TRBV19 with TRBJ2-7; D possibly uses TRBD1 or TRBD2 (5 bases each). This CDR3 region has 14 residues. Germline CDR1 and CDR2: LNHDA and SQIVND (reference sequence). Trimming took off 8 bases at V and 2 bases at J, with 16 bases between the two ends. This CDR3 is CASRRDLNAYEQYF. Written as DNA, the CDR3 is TGTGCCAGTCGAAGGGACCTGAACGCCTACGAGCAGTACTTC.

In its sample, this clonotype was seen many times. This chain links TRBV11-2 with TRBJ2-3; the D gene is possibly TRBD1 (5 bases). Trimming cost V 5 bases and J 3 bases, with 6 bases left between them. Germline CDR1 reads SGHAT; CDR2 reads FQNNGV. The CDR3 loop spans 12 amino acids. The CDR3 DNA follows: TGTGCCAGCAGCCCAGGGACAGATACGCAGTATTTT. Its protein product is CASSPGTDTQYF.

The chain has TRBV6-2 or TRBV6-3 and TRBJ1-5, with D possibly matching TRBD1 (5 bases). Per the germline V gene, CDR1 is MNHEY and CDR2 is SVGEGT. The CDR3 is 14 amino acids. Trimming stripped 5 bases from V and 7 bases from J, with 15 bases between. CDR3 sequence reads: CASSDGGDRQPQHF. The CDR3 DNA reads TGTGCCAGCAGTGACGGGGGGGATAGACAGCCCCAGCATTTT.

This clonotype occurred a few times. The J gene is TRBJ2-5, the V gene TRBV18, with a weak D call TRBD2 (6 bases). The CDR3 length is 15 residues. Germline V CDR1 and CDR2: KGHSH, LQKENI. Trimming took off 4 bases at V and 2 bases at J, with 14 bases between the two ends. CDR3 nucleotide sequence: TGTGCCAGCTCACTCCGGGGCGGGGATCAAGAGACCCAGTACTTC. This translates into CASSLRGGDQETQYF.

The chain is built from TRBV10-3 and TRBJ2-7; no clear D gene. This CDR3 has 14 amino acids. Germline V gene data show CDR1 as ENHRY and CDR2 as SYGVKD. Trimming stripped 5 bases from V and 3 bases from J, with 14 bases between. The CDR3: CAISSSKTVYEQYF. The CDR3 DNA reads TGTGCCATCAGTTCAAGTAAGACCGTCTACGAGCAGTACTTC.

Many counts were recorded for this clonotype. The gene calls are TRBV7-2 and TRBJ2-7; TRBD2 matches at 9 bases. CDR1 is SGHTA, CDR2 FQGNSA, per germline. With V trimmed by 4 bases and J by 1 base, 5 bases remained unmatched. There are 15 residues in the CDR3. CDR3 sequence reads: CASSSLAGLSYEQYF. CDR3 coding DNA: TGTGCCAGCAGCTCTCTAGCGGGGCTTTCCTACGAGCAGTACTTC.

This clonotype has at least ten counts. This chain joins TRBV5-1 and TRBJ1-3; the D gene is possibly TRBD1 (5 bases). The germline V gene encodes CDR1 SGHRS and CDR2 YFSETQ. There are 17 residues in the CDR3. V lost 0 bases and J lost 0, with 13 bases in between. Here the CDR3 DNA reads TGCGCCAGCAGCTTGGGGCAGGGAATGGCCTCTGGAAACACCATATATTTT. Its translation is CASSLGQGMASGNTIYF.